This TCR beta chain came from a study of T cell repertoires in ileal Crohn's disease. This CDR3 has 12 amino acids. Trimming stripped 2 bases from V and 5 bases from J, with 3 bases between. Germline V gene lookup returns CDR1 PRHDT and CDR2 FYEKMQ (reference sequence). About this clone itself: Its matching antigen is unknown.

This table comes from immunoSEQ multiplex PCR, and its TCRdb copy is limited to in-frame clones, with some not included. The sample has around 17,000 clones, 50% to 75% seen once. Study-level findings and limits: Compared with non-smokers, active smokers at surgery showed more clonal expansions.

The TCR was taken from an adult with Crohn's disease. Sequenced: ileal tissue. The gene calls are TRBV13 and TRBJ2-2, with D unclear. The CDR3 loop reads CASSLTTGELFF. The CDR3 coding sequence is TGTGCCAGCAGCTTAACTACCGGGGAGCTGTTTTTT.